This T cell receptor beta chain was identified in a study of blood T cell repertoires in COVID-19. Whole-study context: Sources were T cells, B-cell-depleted T cells, or PBMCs; the material itself was cDNA or gDNA.

In the original processing: Estimation of nucleated cell counts was performed using reference gene primer amplification. The table came from immunoSEQ multiplex PCR; TCRdb's copy has only in-frame clones and leaves some out. The V and J calls and the clone size are those of that table, but D and trimming were determined from the DNA. The sample shows more than 300,000 clones, about 90% of them seen only once. This sequence originates from a woman aged 70 to 79 with COVID-19, enrolled during active disease. The sample consisted of peripheral blood.

The CDR3 DNA is TGTGCCTGGAGTGTAGAAGCGGGGGGCGTGCAGTATTTT. It specifies CAWSVEAGGVQYF. This sequence joins TRBV30 and TRBJ2-3; 9 bases fit TRBD2. CDR1 is GTSNPN and CDR2 is SVGIG in the germline V gene (reference sequence). V trimming: 0 bases; J trimming: 11 bases; junction bases outside the gene matches: 6. The CDR3 consists of 13 residues. The full variable domain, in which reference TRBV30 and TRBJ2-3 provide the parts outside the CDR3, is SQTIHQWPATLVQPVGSPLSLECTVEGTSNPNLYWYRQAAGRGLQLLFYSVGIGQISSEVPQNLSASRPQDRQFILSSKKLLLSDSGFYLCAWSVEAGGVQYFGPGTRLTVL.